A selection of T cell receptor beta chains follows, all from one sample in a study of post-analysis software for immune sequencing data. In TCRdb, the PCR reads were re-called with MiXCR into one record per CDR3 protein. The sample gives 800,000 to 950,000 distinct CDR3 sequences, roughly 50% of which show up once; roughly 4.4% is in the top ten. Sequenced material: blood. These receptors originate from a girl aged 10-17 years with multiple sclerosis. Both conserved end residues are part of each CDR3. The D gene is left open where the match is weak. Only some rows state a clone size, as once, few, many or a class for expanded clones.

size: -; J: TRBJ2-1; V: TRBV2; D: TRBD1; DNA: TGTGCCAGCAGTAAGGACAGGGCTTCCTACAATGAGCAGTTCTTC; CDR3: CASSKDRASYNEQFF
size: -; J: TRBJ2-5; V: TRBV5-1; D: TRBD2; DNA: TGCGCCAGCAGTTTGTCGGGGGGGGTATCAGAGACCCAGTACTTC; CDR3: CASSLSGGVSETQYF
size: -; J: TRBJ2-2; V: TRBV6-5; D: TRBD2; DNA: TGTGCCAGCAGTTACTTCCGTGGACTAGCGGGGGGACCGAACACCGGGGAGCTGTTTTTT; CDR3: CASSYFRGLAGGPNTGELFF
size: -; J: TRBJ2-5; V: TRBV7-8; D: TRBD2; DNA: TGTGCCAGCAGCTCCGACGGACTAGCGGGGTCCCCCGAGACCCAGTACTTC; CDR3: CASSSDGLAGSPETQYF
size: -; J: TRBJ1-1; V: TRBV7-9; D: -; DNA: TGTGCCAGCAGCTGGTCCGGGACCTCTGGCACTGAAGCTTTCTTT; CDR3: CASSWSGTSGTEAFF
size: -; J: TRBJ2-7; V: TRBV20-1; D: -; DNA: TGCAGTGCTAGAGATCGGCCAGGTTTCCCTGCCTACGAGCAGTACTTC; CDR3: CSARDRPGFPAYEQYF
size: -; J: TRBJ2-3; V: TRBV24-1; D: TRBD1; DNA: TGTGCCACCAGTGATACTAAGGGGGCGCTTAATACGCAGTATTTT; CDR3: CATSDTKGALNTQYF
size: -; J: TRBJ2-1; V: TRBV14; D: TRBD2; DNA: TGTGCCAGCAGCCAGAGACTAGCGGGAGGGCCACAAAATGAGCAGTTCTTC; CDR3: CASSQRLAGGPQNEQFF
size: few; J: TRBJ2-6; V: TRBV3-1; D: -; DNA: TGTGCCAGCAGCCAAGATCGGACGAGAGTCAGCTCTGGGGCCAACGTCCTGACTTTC; CDR3: CASSQDRTRVSSGANVLTF
size: -; J: TRBJ2-1; V: TRBV7-2; D: TRBD2; DNA: TGTGCCAGCAGCTGGGCTAGCGGGAGTCCCCATGAGCAGTTCTTC; CDR3: CASSWASGSPHEQFF
size: -; J: TRBJ2-3; V: TRBV4-1; D: -; DNA: TGCGCCAGCAGCCAAGAGGGATTTGCTAGCACAGATACGCAGTATTTT; CDR3: CASSQEGFASTDTQYF
size: -; J: TRBJ2-5; V: TRBV14; D: -; DNA: TGTGCCAGCAGCCAAGATAGCAATTCCCAAGAGACCCAGTACTTC; CDR3: CASSQDSNSQETQYF
size: -; J: TRBJ2-7; V: TRBV27; D: TRBD2; DNA: TGTGCCAGCATCCCAGCGGGAGGGGTTGGGGAGCAGTACTTC; CDR3: CASIPAGGVGEQYF
size: -; J: TRBJ2-3; V: TRBV4-1; D: -; DNA: TGCGCCAGCAGCCAACCCGGGACCTCTCGCGGTGGAGATACGCAGTATTTT; CDR3: CASSQPGTSRGGDTQYF
size: -; J: TRBJ1-2; V: TRBV30; D: -; DNA: TGTGCCTGGAGTGTAAGGGGCCAGGGCTACACCTTC; CDR3: CAWSVRGQGYTF
size: -; J: TRBJ2-1; V: TRBV6-4; D: -; DNA: TGTGCCAGCAGTGACTCAAGGGGTTACAATGAGCGGTACTTC; CDR3: CASSDSRGYNERYF
size: -; J: TRBJ1-1; V: TRBV10-3; D: TRBD1; DNA: TGCGCCATCAGTGCGTACGGGACAGTCATGAACACTGAAGCTTTCTTT; CDR3: CAISAYGTVMNTEAFF
size: -; J: TRBJ1-1; V: TRBV6-1; D: -; DNA: TGTGCCAGCAGTGAAACTCTCGGCACTGAAGCTTTCTTT; CDR3: CASSETLGTEAFF
size: -; J: TRBJ2-5; V: TRBV5-1; D: -; DNA: TGCGCCAGCAGCTTGGGCTCGGGAGCCGCGGAGACCCAGTACTTC; CDR3: CASSLGSGAAETQYF
size: -; J: TRBJ2-5; V: TRBV12-3/TRBV12-4; D: -; DNA: TGTGCCAGCAGTTTCACGAGGAACCAAGAGACCCAGTACTTC; CDR3: CASSFTRNQETQYF
size: -; J: TRBJ2-7; V: TRBV4-2; D: TRBD2; DNA: TGTGCCAGCAGCCAAGAGAAACTAGCGGGAGTGGGCTCCTACGAGCAGTACTTC; CDR3: CASSQEKLAGVGSYEQYF
size: few; J: TRBJ2-3; V: TRBV4-1; D: -; DNA: TGCGCCAGCAGCCAAAGGTCGCCAGATACGCAGTATTTT; CDR3: CASSQRSPDTQYF
size: -; J: TRBJ2-5; V: TRBV6-5; D: -; DNA: TGTGCCAGCAGCAACGAGGGAACCCGCTTCCAAGAGACCCAGTACTTC; CDR3: CASSNEGTRFQETQYF
size: -; J: TRBJ2-4; V: TRBV9; D: -; DNA: TGTGCCAGCAGCCCCCGACAGGGAGGGATGAACATTCAGTACTTC; CDR3: CASSPRQGGMNIQYF
size: -; J: TRBJ1-2; V: TRBV7-3; D: -; DNA: TGTGCCAGCAGCCCAAACCTCGGGGGAGGCTACACCTTC; CDR3: CASSPNLGGGYTF
size: -; J: TRBJ2-1; V: TRBV29-1; D: -; DNA: TGCAGCGTGGGTAGCCTGTACAATGAGCAGTTCTTC; CDR3: CSVGSLYNEQFF
size: -; J: TRBJ1-2; V: TRBV6-1; D: -; DNA: TGTGCCAGCAACAGGGTTAATGGCTACACCTTC; CDR3: CASNRVNGYTF
size: -; J: TRBJ2-4; V: TRBV7-9; D: -; DNA: TGTGCCAGCAGCTTAGTCGAAGCCAAAAACATTCAGTACTTC; CDR3: CASSLVEAKNIQYF
size: -; J: TRBJ2-1; V: TRBV6-5; D: TRBD2; DNA: TGTGCCAGCAGTTACCAAGCGGGGGTAGACAATGAGCAGTTCTTC; CDR3: CASSYQAGVDNEQFF
size: -; J: TRBJ2-1; V: TRBV5-1; D: -; DNA: TGCGCCAGCAGCTACTGGGACTCGCCAGGGGAGCAGTTCTTC; CDR3: CASSYWDSPGEQFF
size: -; J: TRBJ1-1; V: TRBV5-1; D: -; DNA: TGCGCCAGCAGCTTGACCGGGGCTGATGAAGCTTTCTTT; CDR3: CASSLTGADEAFF
size: -; J: TRBJ2-7; V: TRBV20-1; D: -; DNA: TGCAGTGCTAGAGCCAGGGGCCTGTACGAGCAGTACTTC; CDR3: CSARARGLYEQYF
size: few; J: TRBJ2-7; V: TRBV4-2; D: -; DNA: TGTGCCAGCAGCCCAGGCCCGACAGGTGGGAACTACGAGCAGTACTTC; CDR3: CASSPGPTGGNYEQYF
size: -; J: TRBJ1-3; V: TRBV27; D: -; DNA: TGTGCCAGCAGGCCCGGGACTGACTCTGGAAACACCATATATTTT; CDR3: CASRPGTDSGNTIYF
size: -; J: TRBJ1-6; V: TRBV12-3/TRBV12-4; D: TRBD1; DNA: TGTGCCAGCAGTACGACAGGGAGTACCGATTCACCCCTCCACTTT; CDR3: CASSTTGSTDSPLHF
size: -; J: TRBJ2-7; V: TRBV10-3; D: -; DNA: TGTGCCATCCGGAGCGTTAGCTCCTACGAGCAGTACTTC; CDR3: CAIRSVSSYEQYF
size: few; J: TRBJ2-4; V: TRBV13; D: TRBD2; DNA: TGTGCCAGCAGCGTCGAACTAGCGGGGGGCTCCACCTCAGCCAAAAACATTCAGTACTTC; CDR3: CASSVELAGGSTSAKNIQYF
size: -; J: TRBJ1-2; V: TRBV29-1; D: -; DNA: TGCAGCGGGGGGTCGCCCGGGGTTAACTATGGCTACACCTTC; CDR3: CSGGSPGVNYGYTF
size: few; J: TRBJ2-1; V: TRBV10-3; D: -; DNA: TGTGCCATCAGTGAAATGATGTATGAGCAGTTCTTC; CDR3: CAISEMMYEQFF
size: few; J: TRBJ2-7; V: TRBV20-1; D: TRBD1; DNA: TGCAGTGCCGACCCACGGACAGGGAGATCCTACGAGCAGTACTTC; CDR3: CSADPRTGRSYEQYF